This entry is about one T cell receptor (beta chain). What it recognizes is unknown. The repertoire was sequenced with immunoSEQ multiplex PCR; TCRdb's copy has only in-frame clones and lacks some. The sample has hundreds of thousands of clones; around 89% are singletons. The data derive from a study of Ad26.COV2.S vaccination and SARS-CoV-2 variants. Study-level points and caveats: Vaccinees displayed broader spike-specific TCR repertoires than placebo recipients.

Germline-derived CDR1 and CDR2 are SEHNR and FQNEAQ (reference sequence). The CDR3 extends over 16 amino acids. V lost 5 bases, J lost 9 bases, and 13 bases stayed unmatched. Treatment reported: 15 to 20 received Ad26.COV2.S at low or high dose, single or two shots; 5 received placebo; per-sample allocation not given. The investigators took samples on day 63 after the first vaccine or placebo injection. The genes are TRBV7-9 and TRBJ2-1, with TRBD2 matching over 10 bases. This TCR was recovered from a person aged 18-65 years who received the Ad26.COV2.S COVID-19 vaccine or a placebo. The starting material was peripheral blood, obtained in a trial of Ad26.COV2.S vaccine versus placebo. The CDR3 sequence is CASSQKGGLASSEQFF. CDR3 coding DNA: TGTGCCAGCAGCCAAAAAGGGGGACTAGCGAGTTCTGAGCAGTTCTTC. Filled out from reference TRBV7-9 and TRBJ2-1, the complete variable domain reads DTGVSQNPRHKITKRGQNVTFRCDPISEHNRLYWYRQTLGQGPEFLTYFQNEAQLEKSRLLSDRFSAERPKGSFSTLEIQRTEQGDSAMYLCASSQKGGLASSEQFFGPGTRLTVL.